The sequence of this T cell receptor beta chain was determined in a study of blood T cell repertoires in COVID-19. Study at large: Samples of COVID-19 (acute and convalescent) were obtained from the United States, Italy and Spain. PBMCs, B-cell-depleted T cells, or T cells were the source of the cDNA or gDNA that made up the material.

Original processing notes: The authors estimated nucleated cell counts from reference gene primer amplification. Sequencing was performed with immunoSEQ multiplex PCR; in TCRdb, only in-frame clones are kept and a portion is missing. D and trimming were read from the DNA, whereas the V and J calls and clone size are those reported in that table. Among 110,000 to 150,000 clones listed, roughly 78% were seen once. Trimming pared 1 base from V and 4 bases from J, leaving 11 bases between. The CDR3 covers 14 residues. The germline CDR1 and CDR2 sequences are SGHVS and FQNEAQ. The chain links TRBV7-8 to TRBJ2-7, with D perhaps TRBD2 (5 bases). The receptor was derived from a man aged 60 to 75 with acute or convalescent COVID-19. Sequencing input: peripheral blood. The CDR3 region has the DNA TGTGCCAGCAGCTTAGGAGGGCGGGCTTACGAGCAGTACTTC. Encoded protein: CASSLGGRAYEQYF. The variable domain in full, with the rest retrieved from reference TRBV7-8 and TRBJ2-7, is GAGVSQSPRYKVAKRGQDVALRCDPISGHVSLFWYQQALGQGPEFLTYFQNEAQLDKSGLPSDRFFAERPEGSVSTLKIQRTQQEDSAVYLCASSLGGRAYEQYFGPGTRLTVT.